This T cell receptor beta chain was sequenced in a study of T cell changes during pregnancy in multiple sclerosis. The CDR3 is made up of 19 amino acids. TCRdb keeps only in-frame clones here, not all; method: immunoSEQ multiplex PCR. Seen here are nearly 80,000 clones, around 90% observed once, and the top ten hold roughly 0.21%. The TCR sequence derives from a female donor with multiple sclerosis, enrolled in a pregnancy study. Material: CD4+ T cells from peripheral blood mononuclear cells, obtained before pregnancy. V and J are TRBV21-1 and TRBJ2-1; the D segment call TRBD2 is taken from the table without a DNA check. TRBV21-1 is labeled a pseudogene. As DNA, the CDR3 is TGTGCCAGCAGCACTGGGCGGGATCCGTCAACTAGCTCCTACAATGAGCAGTTCTTC. Translated, it gives CASSTGRDPSTSSYNEQFF.